The 17 T cell receptor beta chains below come from one sample, sequenced in a study of Ad26.COV2.S vaccination and SARS-CoV-2 variants. Profiling relied on immunoSEQ multiplex PCR, and the TCRdb table lists in-frame clones only, not all of them. The sample consists of about 350,000 clones, 86% of them appearing once. Treatment denoted: some 20 received Ad26.COV2.S at low or high dose, single or two shots; about five received placebo; per-sample allocation not given. Sampling happened 63 days after the first vaccine or placebo injection. The source material was peripheral blood, sampled in a trial of Ad26.COV2.S vaccine versus placebo. The receptors stem from a person between 18 and 60 years old who received the Ad26.COV2.S COVID-19 vaccine or a placebo.

The V call is TRBV10-3, the J call TRBJ1-5; D perhaps matches TRBD1 (5 bases). Per germline, CDR1 ENHRY and CDR2 SYGVKD. Between the trimmed V and J ends, which lost 6 bases and 0 bases, there was a span of 9 bases. The CDR3 covers 14 residues. CDR3: CAIRGTDSNQPQHF. For the CDR3, the DNA is TGTGCCATCAGGGGGACTGATAGCAATCAGCCCCAGCATTTT.

The rearrangement uses TRBV28 and TRBJ1-6; 11 bases fit TRBD1. CDR3 length: 16 residues. J gave up 9 bases and V 4 bases, and 8 bases lay outside the gene matches. Germline V gene lookup returns CDR1 MDHEN and CDR2 SYDVKM. For the CDR3, the DNA is TGTGCCAGCAGTTACGGACAGGGGGCAACACGTTCACCCCTCCACTTT. It codes for CASSYGQGATRSPLHF.

J is TRBJ2-7 and V is TRBV5-4, with D perhaps given as TRBD1 or TRBD2 (5 bases each). V dropped 0 bases and J dropped 2 bases, with 21 bases sitting between them. CDR3 length equals 18 residues. CDR1 is SGHNT and CDR2 is YYREEE in the germline V gene (reference sequence). CDR3 bases: TGTGCCAGCAGCTTGGAAGGTCGAGGGACCCGTCCCCCCTACGAGCAGTACTTC. Amino acid sequence: CASSLEGRGTRPPYEQYF.

This rearrangement joins TRBV6-2 or TRBV6-3 to TRBJ1-5, with TRBD1 matching 10 bases. From germline, CDR1 is MNHEY and CDR2 SVGEGT. V shed 2 bases and J 3 bases; nucleotides not matched to a gene: 7. This CDR3 has 17 residues. Here the CDR3 DNA reads TGTGCCAGCAGTTACGGGGACAGGGGAGGAATCAATCAGCCCCAGCATTTT. It is translated as CASSYGDRGGINQPQHF.

This clone was picked up a small number of times. The gene calls are TRBV4-3 and TRBJ2-2; D remains ambiguous. The V and J ends lost 1 base and 6 bases respectively, with 6 bases between them. This CDR3 has 13 residues. Per the germline V gene, CDR1 is LGHNA and CDR2 is YSLEER. CDR3 bases: TGCGCCAGCAGCCAAGTTGTCGCCGGGGAGCTGTTTTTT. This gives the protein CASSQVVAGELFF.

This rearrangement joins TRBV6-2 or TRBV6-3 to TRBJ1-5; unclear D gene. This CDR3 comprises 12 residues. V lost 4 bases, J lost 7 bases, and 8 bases lay in between. Germline CDR1 reads MNHEY; CDR2 reads SVGEGT. The CDR3 spells CASSSEGQPQHF. The CDR3 nucleotides read TGTGCCAGCAGTTCCGAAGGGCAGCCCCAGCATTTT.

This clone was recorded only once. V and J are TRBV7-9 and TRBJ2-1; D unresolved. The V end was cut by 4 bases, the J end by 14 bases, with 15 bases between. The CDR3 is 12 amino acids. Germline V gene sequence: CDR1 SEHNR, CDR2 FQNEAQ (reference sequence). The CDR3 DNA is TGTGCCAGCAGCTGGGTGGATAGCAAGGAGTTCTTC. Encoded protein: CASSWVDSKEFF.

The V and J genes are TRBV24-1 and TRBJ2-2; TRBD2 matches at 14 bases. CDR1 KGHDR and CDR2 SFDVKD come from the germline V gene. V was pared by 0 bases and J by 7 bases, with 6 bases of the junction left unmatched. The CDR3 length is 18 residues. CDR3 DNA sequence: TGTGCCACCAGTGATTTGACGACTAGCGGGAGGGCCGGCGGGGAGCTGTTTTTT. This codes for CATSDLTTSGRAGGELFF.

With regard to this clone: Given a much more abundant clone one base away, this may be a read error. Within the sample, other DNA sequences also encode this same CDR3. J is TRBJ2-5 and V is TRBV5-1; D is uncertain. V dropped 0 bases and J dropped 2 bases, with 2 bases sitting between them. The CDR3 contains 12 residues. Germline V CDR1 and CDR2: SGHRS, YFSETQ. The CDR3 DNA follows: TGCGCCAGCAGCTTGGATCAAGAGACCCAGTACTTC. This translates into CASSLDQETQYF.

This chain joins TRBV28 and TRBJ2-7; D ambiguous. Germline CDR1 MDHEN, CDR2 SYDVKM. The CDR3 is 14 residues long. V was trimmed by 0 bases and J by 2 bases, leaving 8 bases between them. The CDR3 here is CASSLWTLPYEQYF. DNA of the CDR3: TGTGCCAGCAGTTTATGGACACTACCCTACGAGCAGTACTTC.

The chain has TRBV4-3 and TRBJ1-4; D is uncertain. The germline V and J ends were trimmed by 4 bases and 8 bases, with 17 bases remaining between them. The CDR3 extends over 15 amino acids. Germline V lookup: CDR1 LGHNA, CDR2 YSLEER. Here the CDR3 DNA reads TGCGCCAGCAGCCGAGTTATAGGGCTGGAAGAAAAACTGTTTTTT. Amino acids: CASSRVIGLEEKLFF.

This chain joins TRBV10-3 and TRBJ2-3; D ambiguous. Between the trimmed V and J ends, which lost 8 bases and 0 bases, there was a span of 6 bases. CDR3 length: 12 amino acids. Germline CDR1 reads ENHRY; CDR2 reads SYGVKD. CDR3 nucleotides: TGTGCCATCGCGTACAGCACAGATACGCAGTATTTT. Encoded protein: CAIAYSTDTQYF.

In this sample, this clone turned up a few times. This chain links TRBV5-1 with TRBJ2-2, with no clear D. This CDR3 spans 15 amino acids. Trimming pared 0 bases from V and 5 bases from J, leaving 11 bases between. Germline lookup yields CDR1 SGHRS and CDR2 YFSETQ. The CDR3 DNA follows: TGCGCCAGCAGCTTGGGGTCTTCAGGAACCGGGGAGCTGTTTTTT. It encodes CASSLGSSGTGELFF.

V usage is TRBV7-2 and J usage is TRBJ2-3; D is undetermined. Germline V CDR1 and CDR2: SGHTA, FQGNSA. V lost 2 bases to trimming and J lost 5 bases, with 17 bases between them. The CDR3 has 16 amino acids. The CDR3 nucleotides are TGTGCCAGCAGCTTAAATTTTTTAGGTTTGGGAGATACGCAGTATTTT. Translation gives CASSLNFLGLGDTQYF.

V usage is TRBV7-2 and J usage is TRBJ1-2; 8 nucleotides match TRBD1. Germline lookup yields CDR1 SGHTA and CDR2 FQGNSA. This CDR3 comprises 15 residues. V lost 3 bases, J lost 5 bases, and 8 bases stayed unmatched. The CDR3, as DNA: TGTGCCAGCAGCTTCCGTCCAGGGGGCGGGTATGGCTACACCTTC. Translation gives CASSFRPGGGYGYTF.

The chain joins TRBV6-5 to TRBJ2-3; D ambiguous. V was clipped by 6 bases and J by 0 bases, with 13 bases between them. The CDR3 extends over 15 amino acids. Per the germline V gene, CDR1 is MNHEY and CDR2 is SVGAGI. The CDR3 region is CASRKSLDSTDTQYF. In DNA form, the CDR3 reads TGTGCCAGCAGGAAGTCCCTGGATAGCACAGATACGCAGTATTTT.

This chain joins TRBV2 and TRBJ1-5; no firm D call. CDR1 and CDR2 (germline): SNHLY, FYNNEI. Between the trimmed V and J ends, which lost 3 bases and 15 bases, there was a span of 12 bases. This CDR3 is built from 11 residues. Written as DNA, the CDR3 is TGTGCCAGCAGTGAGGCCAACTCTTGGCATTTT. As protein: CASSEANSWHF.